The 17 T cell receptor beta chains below come from one sample, sequenced in a study of cytomegalovirus exposure and HLA in healthy donors. Researchers ran the PCR with 60 Vbeta and 13 Jbeta primers. Generated by immunoSEQ multiplex PCR, the TCRdb table keeps only in-frame clones and is missing some. The sample has about 120,000 clones, roughly 65% seen once. Sequenced material: PBMCs. The receptors were gathered from a man aged 40-50 years in good health and CMV-seropositive.

The rearrangement uses TRBV7-3 and TRBJ2-5; possible D gene TRBD1, 5 bases. CDR1 SGHTA and CDR2 FQGTGA come from the germline V gene. Trimming removed 4 bases from V and 5 bases from J, with 11 bases in between. CDR3 length: 13 amino acids. In nucleotides, the CDR3 is TGTGCCAGCAGCTCCCAGGGATACGAGACCCAGTACTTC. It specifies CASSSQGYETQYF. The variable domain in full, completed from reference TRBV7-3 and TRBJ2-5, reads GAGVSQTPSNKVTEKGKYVELRCDPISGHTALYWYRQSLGQGPEFLIYFQGTGAADDSGLPNDRFFAVRPEGSVSTLKIQRTERGDSAVYLCASSSQGYETQYFGPGTRLLVL.

This chain joins TRBV19 and TRBJ1-2; D might be TRBD1 (6 bases). V lost 6 bases to trimming and J lost 8 bases, with 13 bases between them. Germline V gene lookup returns CDR1 LNHDA and CDR2 SQIVND (reference sequence). The CDR3 has 12 residues. Here the CDR3 reads CASRGGGRGYTF. CDR3 DNA sequence: TGTGCCAGTAGGGGAGGGGGGCGCGGCTACACCTTC.

The V call is TRBV12-5, the J call TRBJ1-2; 8 bases align to TRBD1. J gave up 7 bases and V 3 bases, and 4 bases lay outside the gene matches. From germline, CDR1 is LGHNT and CDR2 FRNRAP. CDR3 length: 13 amino acids. The CDR3 spells CASGFGTGGGYTF. CDR3 bases: TGTGCTAGTGGTTTTGGGACAGGAGGTGGCTACACCTTC.

The rearrangement links TRBV10-1 to TRBJ2-1; 11 nucleotides match TRBD2. The germline gives CDR1 WNHNN, CDR2 SYGVQD (reference sequence). Trimming removed 6 bases from V and 6 bases from J; junction bases left unmatched: 10. The CDR3 sequence is 16 residues long. The CDR3 bases are TGCGCCAGCAGCGCCACCGGGACTAGCGGCCTCAATGAGCAGTTCTTC. The encoded protein is CASSATGTSGLNEQFF.

V is TRBV28 and J is TRBJ2-7; D is perhaps TRBD2 (6 bases). In germline, CDR1 is MDHEN, CDR2 SYDVKM. Trimming removed 2 bases from V and 2 bases from J, with 10 bases in between. This CDR3 comprises 14 residues. CDR3 loop: CASSLAGSTYEQYF. The CDR3 DNA sequence: TGTGCCAGCAGTTTAGCGGGATCTACCTACGAGCAGTACTTC.

V and J are TRBV5-1 and TRBJ2-6, with D perhaps matching TRBD1 (6 bases). Germline V gives CDR1 SGHRS, CDR2 YFSETQ. This CDR3 spans 16 amino acids. V was cut by 4 bases and J by 0 bases, with 11 bases left in between. The CDR3 is CASSITGSSGANVLTF. In DNA, the CDR3 is TGCGCCAGCAGCATCACAGGGAGCTCTGGGGCCAACGTCCTGACTTTC.

V is TRBV2 and J is TRBJ2-2, with TRBD2 identical over 16 bases. Trimming removed 7 bases from V and 6 bases from J; junction bases left unmatched: 2. This CDR3 has 15 residues. Germline V lookup: CDR1 SNHLY, CDR2 FYNNEI. CDR3 region: CASTGTSGGAGELFF. CDR3 in DNA: TGTGCCAGCACGGGGACTAGCGGGGGGGCCGGGGAGCTGTTTTTT.

This chain links TRBV5-6 with TRBJ1-2; maybe TRBD1 (6 bases). The CDR3 is made up of 16 amino acids. Trimming shortened V by 4 bases and J by 0 bases, and 16 bases separated the two germline ends. Looked up from germline, CDR1 is SGHDT and CDR2 is YYEEEE. The CDR3 DNA is TGTGCCAGCAGCCATCACGGGGGGCAGCCTAACTATGGCTACACCTTC. It translates to CASSHHGGQPNYGYTF.

This clone occurred a few times. The J gene is TRBJ2-3, the V gene TRBV27, with D perhaps matching TRBD2 (5 bases). CDR3 size: 13 residues. Germline assignment: CDR1 MNHEY and CDR2 SMNVEV (reference sequence). V lost 3 bases to trimming and J lost 5 bases, with 9 bases between them. CDR3 in DNA: TGTGCCAGCAGTTTTGGAGGAGGAGATACGCAGTATTTT. This codes for CASSFGGGDTQYF.

This chain uses TRBV7-9 with TRBJ2-1; D unclear. In germline, CDR1 is SEHNR, CDR2 FQNEAQ (reference sequence). The CDR3 totals 14 residues. Trimming removed 2 bases from V and 5 bases from J, with 10 bases in between. The CDR3: CASSLHLSNNEQFF. The CDR3 nucleotides read TGTGCCAGCAGCTTACATCTATCGAACAATGAGCAGTTCTTC.

The rearrangement links TRBV29-1 to TRBJ2-1; TRBD2 matches at 9 bases. The CDR3 totals 12 residues. Looked up from germline, CDR1 is SQVTM and CDR2 is ANQGSEA. Losses at the gene ends were 6 bases for V and 6 bases for J; bases not matched to a gene: 3. The CDR3 sequence is CSVETSGNEQFF. The CDR3 bases are TGCAGCGTGGAGACTAGCGGCAATGAGCAGTTCTTC.

In its sample, this clone was seen a few times. The chain joins TRBV5-1 to TRBJ1-1; 9 nucleotides align to TRBD1. Per the germline V gene, CDR1 is SGHRS and CDR2 is YFSETQ. The CDR3 runs to 17 residues. V gave up 4 bases and J gave up 4 bases; unmatched junction bases: 14. The CDR3 bases are TGCGCCAGCAGCCCTCTCGGACAGGGGTCCTTAGGCACTGAAGCTTTCTTT. It is translated as CASSPLGQGSLGTEAFF.

This clone turned up a few times. The CDR3 sequence is CASRGTDTYEQYF. In DNA form, the CDR3 reads TGTGCCAGCAGGGGGACAGACACCTACGAGCAGTACTTC. The V call is TRBV6-5, the J call TRBJ2-5, with 7 bases lining up with TRBD1. Matching the DNA end better, TRBJ2-7 makes the J call doubtful. The CDR3 runs to 13 residues. Germline CDR1 reads MNHEY; CDR2 reads SVGAGI.

The V gene is TRBV18, the J gene TRBJ2-1, with D perhaps matching TRBD2 (7 bases). The germline gives CDR1 KGHSH, CDR2 LQKENI. The CDR3 has 17 amino acids. V was cut by 3 bases and J by 3 bases, with 18 bases left in between. The CDR3 here is CASSPRVGGGNYNEQFF. The CDR3 coding sequence is TGTGCCAGCTCACCTCGGGTAGGGGGAGGGAACTACAATGAGCAGTTCTTC.

The V and J genes are TRBV5-1 and TRBJ2-5, with a tentative D call TRBD1 (5 bases). The CDR3 spans 16 residues. Between the trimmed V and J ends, which lost 0 bases and 4 bases, there was a span of 16 bases. Looked up from germline, CDR1 is SGHRS and CDR2 is YFSETQ. The CDR3, as DNA: TGCGCCAGCAGCTTGGCCGGTGGGCAGGGCCTAGAGACCCAGTACTTC. This encodes CASSLAGGQGLETQYF. The full variable domain, in which reference TRBV5-1 and TRBJ2-5 provide the parts outside the CDR3, is KAGVTQTPRYLIKTRGQQVTLSCSPISGHRSVSWYQQTPGQGLQFLFEYFSETQRNKGNFPGRFSGRQFSNSRSEMNVSTLELGDSALYLCASSLAGGQGLETQYFGPGTRLLVL.

J is TRBJ2-7 and V is TRBV6-6; 10 bases line up with TRBD1. The V gene end was trimmed by 6 bases and the J gene end by 4 bases; junction bases not matched to a gene: 9. This CDR3 is 15 amino acids long. Germline CDR1 is MNHNY and CDR2 is SVGAGI (reference sequence). CDR3 region: CASSSGQGEPYEQYF. DNA for the CDR3: TGTGCCAGCAGCTCTGGACAGGGGGAACCATACGAGCAGTACTTC.

Only a few counts were recorded for this clone. This chain joins TRBV5-1 and TRBJ1-2; D gene uncertain. V dropped 4 bases and J dropped 8 bases, with 21 bases sitting between them. The CDR3 length is 15 residues. Germline V lookup: CDR1 SGHRS, CDR2 YFSETQ. CDR3 region: CASSGQDGGLDGYTF. The CDR3 nucleotides read TGCGCCAGCAGCGGCCAAGACGGAGGGCTTGACGGCTACACCTTC.